The 29 T cell receptor beta chains below were found in one sample sequenced in a study of shared T cell receptors in the human thymus. The assay was immunoSEQ multiplex PCR, and TCRdb's table has in-frame clones only and misses some. The table lists hundreds of thousands of clones, around 82% of them singletons, with about 0.014% in the top ten. This sample was also put to use in a study of human thymus T cells.

The sequenced sample was thymocytes. These receptor sequences come from a boy younger than two with a congenital heart defect.

The CDR3 spells CAISGGSGRALNTGELFF. DNA for the CDR3: TGTGCCATCAGTGGGGGTAGCGGGAGGGCCTTGAACACCGGGGAGCTGTTTTTT. V is TRBV10-3 and J is TRBJ2-2, with 11 bases identical to TRBD2. Trimming cost V 4 bases and J 1 base; bases outside gene matches: 8. Germline V CDR1 and CDR2: ENHRY, SYGVKD. The CDR3 is made up of 18 amino acids.

V usage is TRBV9 and J usage is TRBJ1-2, with D possibly being TRBD1 (5 bases). CDR3 length: 16 residues. V was shortened by 0 bases and J by 0 bases, with 12 bases between the two germline ends. The V gene's germline CDR1 is SGDLS and CDR2 YYNGEE. The CDR3 sequence is CASSVESTGPNYGYTF. In DNA, the CDR3 is TGTGCCAGCAGCGTAGAGTCAACAGGACCTAACTATGGCTACACCTTC.

The rearrangement links TRBV7-9 to TRBJ2-1; 16 nucleotides agree with TRBD2. Germline V gene sequence: CDR1 SEHNR, CDR2 FQNEAQ (reference sequence). There are 19 residues in the CDR3. Losses at the gene ends were 5 bases for V and 6 bases for J; bases not matched to a gene: 13. Here the CDR3 reads CASSHAPGLAGGRVNEQFF. The CDR3 DNA reads TGTGCCAGCAGCCACGCCCCGGGACTAGCGGGAGGGAGGGTCAATGAGCAGTTCTTC.

This rearrangement joins TRBV9 to TRBJ2-3; the match to TRBD2 covers 10 bases. The CDR3 is 15 residues long. CDR1 and CDR2 from the germline V gene are SGDLS and YYNGEE. V shed 2 bases, J shed 4 bases, and the junction held 4 bases outside the gene matches. The CDR3 protein is CASSVGLAHADTQYF. CDR3 DNA sequence: TGTGCCAGCAGCGTGGGACTAGCGCATGCAGATACGCAGTATTTT. The full variable domain, completed using reference TRBV9 and TRBJ2-3, is DSGVTQTPKHLITATGQRVTLRCSPRSGDLSVYWYQQSLDQGLQFLIQYYNGEERAKGNILERFSAQQFPDLHSELNLSSLELGDSALYFCASSVGLAHADTQYFGPGTRLTVL.

The J gene is TRBJ1-1, the V gene TRBV11-2; 10 bases agree with TRBD1. The ends lost 5 bases at V and 4 bases at J; junction bases unmatched: 13. The CDR3 is 17 residues long. CDR1 SGHAT and CDR2 FQNNGV come from the germline V gene. The CDR3 region is CASSGTGQGKEGTEAFF. Here the CDR3 DNA reads TGTGCCAGCAGCGGCACGGGACAGGGGAAGGAGGGCACTGAAGCTTTCTTT.

The table lists this clone with a few counts. The rearrangement uses TRBV14 and TRBJ2-5; 10 bases are a match to TRBD1. This CDR3 has 16 residues. Per germline, CDR1 SGHDN and CDR2 FVKESK. V was pared by 2 bases and J by 4 bases, with 7 bases of the junction left unmatched. The chain's CDR3 is CASSQNRQGAGETQYF. The DNA of the CDR3 is TGTGCCAGCAGCCAAAACCGACAGGGGGCGGGAGAGACCCAGTACTTC.

The chain joins TRBV4-3 to TRBJ2-1, with no clear D. The germline gives CDR1 LGHNA, CDR2 YSLEER. This CDR3 has 13 amino acids. Trimming shortened V by 0 bases and J by 7 bases, and 7 bases separated the two germline ends. The CDR3 nucleotides read TGCGCCAGCAGCCAAGATGGCCTTAATGAGCAGTTCTTC. It specifies CASSQDGLNEQFF.

The chain recombines TRBV6-6 with TRBJ2-1, with D perhaps matching TRBD2 (5 bases). Germline CDR1 reads MNHNY; CDR2 reads SVGAGI (reference sequence). Trimming took 2 bases from V and 5 from J, leaving 16 bases between them. The CDR3 spans 16 residues. CDR3 nucleotide sequence: TGTGCCAGCAGTTACGATTACCCCGGGGAGAACAATGAGCAGTTCTTC. Translating it yields CASSYDYPGENNEQFF.

CDR3 sequence (DNA): TGTGCCAGCAGTTGCCAGCCGAACGGGGAGCAGTTCTTC. Translating gives CASSCQPNGEQFF. The chain links TRBV28 to TRBJ2-1; the D is unclear. The CDR3 covers 13 residues. Looked up from germline, CDR1 is MDHEN and CDR2 is SYDVKM. Between the trimmed V and J ends, which lost 4 bases and 10 bases, there was a span of 14 bases. Complete variable domain (other parts from reference TRBV28 and TRBJ2-1): DVKVTQSSRYLVKRTGEKVFLECVQDMDHENMFWYRQDPGLGLRLIYFSYDVKMKEKGDIPEGYSVSREKKERFSLILESASTNQTSMYLCASSCQPNGEQFFGPGTRLTVL.

This chain links TRBV18 with TRBJ1-1, with a possible D match to TRBD1 (6 bases). Looked up from germline, CDR1 is KGHSH and CDR2 is LQKENI. V was trimmed by 5 bases and J by 0 bases, leaving 10 bases between them. The CDR3 totals 14 residues. The CDR3 protein is CASSDGQMNTEAFF. The CDR3 bases are TGTGCCAGCTCAGACGGACAGATGAACACTGAAGCTTTCTTT.

The V call is TRBV9, the J call TRBJ2-7; 7 bases fit TRBD1. The CDR3 sequence is 18 residues long. CDR1 and CDR2 from the germline V gene are SGDLS and YYNGEE. J was trimmed by 2 bases and V by 4 bases; bases with no gene match: 18. The CDR3 reads CASSPEGRDSTHTYEQYF. The DNA for the CDR3 is TGTGCCAGCAGCCCAGAGGGACGGGACAGCACCCATACCTACGAGCAGTACTTC.

The chain has TRBV11-2 and TRBJ2-3; D is perhaps TRBD1 (6 bases). The germline V gene encodes CDR1 SGHAT and CDR2 FQNNGV. Trimming left V 3 bases short and J 1 base short, with 14 bases between. CDR3 length: 16 amino acids. CDR3 sequence reads: CASSLAQGPRTDTQYF. For the CDR3, the DNA is TGTGCCAGCAGCTTGGCACAGGGCCCCCGCACAGATACGCAGTATTTT.

The gene calls are TRBV29-1 and TRBJ2-1, with 11 bases lining up with TRBD2. CDR3 length: 16 amino acids. Per the germline V gene, CDR1 is SQVTM and CDR2 is ANQGSEA. The V gene end was trimmed by 4 bases and the J gene end by 4 bases; junction bases not matched to a gene: 9. CDR3 sequence (DNA): TGCAGCGTTGTGAAAATAGCGGGAGGGCTTTACAATGAGCAGTTCTTC. This codes for CSVVKIAGGLYNEQFF.

This chain joins TRBV19 and TRBJ1-5; 8 bases align to TRBD1. V trimming: 7 bases; J trimming: 2 bases; junction bases outside the gene matches: 4. Looked up from germline, CDR1 is LNHDA and CDR2 is SQIVND (reference sequence). The CDR3 sequence is 14 residues long. The CDR3 DNA reads as TGTGCCAGTACCCCGACAGGGGGCAATCAGCCCCAGCATTTT. Translated, it gives CASTPTGGNQPQHF. The complete variable domain, with remaining parts taken from reference TRBV19 and TRBJ1-5, reads DGGITQSPKYLFRKEGQNVTLSCEQNLNHDAMYWYRQDPGQGLRLIYYSQIVNDFQKGDIAEGYSVSREKKESFPLTVTSAQKNPTAFYLCASTPTGGNQPQHFGDGTRLSIL.

The chain links TRBV19 to TRBJ2-7; 11 bases align to TRBD2. The CDR3 is 13 residues long. After removal of 5 bases from V and 5 bases from J, the junction contained 2 bases not matched to a gene. Germline lookup yields CDR1 LNHDA and CDR2 SQIVND (reference sequence). The DNA of the CDR3 is TGTGCCAGTAGTCTGACTAGCGGGAACGAGCAGTACTTC. It specifies CASSLTSGNEQYF.

The chain has TRBV5-1 and TRBJ2-7; TRBD2 agrees at 9 bases. This CDR3 region has 18 residues. Looked up from germline, CDR1 is SGHRS and CDR2 is YFSETQ. The junction had 17 bases not matched to a gene; V was cut back by 4 bases and J by 3 bases. CDR3 DNA sequence: TGCGCCAGCAGCCACCATCCCCCTAGCGGGGAGTGCCTCTACGAGCAGTACTTC. It yields the protein CASSHHPPSGECLYEQYF.

The CDR3 DNA is TGTGCCAGCAGTGCCTATGAGACAGGCGTTTTCTATGGCTACACCTTC. It yields the protein CASSAYETGVFYGYTF. The chain is built from TRBV27 and TRBJ1-2, with D perhaps matching TRBD1 (6 bases). The CDR3 contains 16 residues. Deletions cut 5 bases from V and 4 bases from J, with 20 bases between. Germline V CDR1 and CDR2: MNHEY, SMNVEV (reference sequence).

The rearrangement uses TRBV27 and TRBJ2-2; 10 bases agree with TRBD1. This CDR3 is built from 14 residues. Germline CDR1 MNHEY, CDR2 SMNVEV (reference sequence). Trimming at V came to 7 bases and at J to 5 bases, leaving 4 bases not matched to a gene. The CDR3 DNA reads TGTGCCAGCAACGACAGGGGGCATACCGGGGAGCTGTTTTTT. Translated: CASNDRGHTGELFF.

This chain uses TRBV10-3 with TRBJ2-3, with D unresolved. The germline CDR1 and CDR2 sequences are ENHRY and SYGVKD. Trimming cost V 0 bases and J 4 bases, with 17 bases left between them. The CDR3 runs 17 residues. Here the CDR3 reads CAISESDLSEKADTQYF. DNA for the CDR3: TGTGCCATCAGTGAGTCTGATCTAAGCGAGAAAGCAGATACGCAGTATTTT.

The chain carries TRBV6-4 and TRBJ2-1; 15 bases align to TRBD2. The V segment lost 0 bases and the J segment 7 bases; nucleotides outside the gene matches: 1. Germline lookup yields CDR1 MRHNA and CDR2 SNTAGT. The CDR3 is 16 residues long. CDR3 bases: TGTGCCAGCAGTGACTCCGGGACTAGCGGGAGGAATGAGCAGTTCTTC. Residues: CASSDSGTSGRNEQFF.

The chain uses TRBV5-1 and TRBJ1-1; the D gene is possibly TRBD1 (6 bases). Germline V lookup: CDR1 SGHRS, CDR2 YFSETQ. V was clipped by 1 base and J by 7 bases, with 14 bases between them. This CDR3 is built from 14 residues. The CDR3 here is CASSLPRDTDEAFF. For the CDR3, the DNA is TGCGCCAGCAGCTTGCCCCGGGACACCGATGAAGCTTTCTTT.

This clone was seen only once. This rearrangement joins TRBV6-4 to TRBJ1-5; TRBD1 might be the D (5 bases). Germline loops: CDR1 MRHNA, CDR2 SNTAGT. This CDR3 contains 15 residues. V was clipped by 0 bases and J by 5 bases, with 11 bases between them. CDR3 amino acids: CASSDSAGVDQPQHF. In nucleotides, the CDR3 is TGTGCCAGCAGTGACTCGGCGGGGGTGGATCAGCCCCAGCATTTT.

The chain links TRBV4-3 to TRBJ2-4; 8 positions match TRBD2. Germline CDR1 LGHNA, CDR2 YSLEER. V dropped 0 bases and J dropped 4; count of bases not matched to a gene: 17. This CDR3 is 20 amino acids long. CDR3 amino acids: CASSQDGRTSLRTEKNIQYF. CDR3 coding DNA: TGCGCCAGCAGCCAAGACGGCAGGACTAGCCTTCGCACCGAAAAAAACATTCAGTACTTC.

The V and J genes are TRBV5-1 and TRBJ1-2; 8 nucleotides align to TRBD1. V was pared by 4 bases and J by 1 base, with 6 bases of the junction left unmatched. This CDR3 spans 15 amino acids. CDR1 is SGHRS, CDR2 YFSETQ, per germline. The chain's CDR3 is CASSGRDRNNYGYTF. The CDR3 region has the DNA TGCGCCAGCAGCGGCCGGGACAGGAATAACTATGGCTACACCTTC. The full variable domain, rest sourced from reference TRBV5-1 and TRBJ1-2, is KAGVTQTPRYLIKTRGQQVTLSCSPISGHRSVSWYQQTPGQGLQFLFEYFSETQRNKGNFPGRFSGRQFSNSRSEMNVSTLELGDSALYLCASSGRDRNNYGYTFGSGTRLTVV.

The gene calls are TRBV5-8 and TRBJ2-7; no clear D gene. V was cut by 3 bases and J by 4 bases, with 5 bases left in between. This CDR3 contains 11 residues. Germline CDR1 reads SGHTS; CDR2 reads YDEGEE. CDR3 residues: CASSWRYEQYF. CDR3 sequence (DNA): TGTGCCAGCAGCTGGAGATACGAGCAGTACTTC.

This chain uses TRBV5-1 with TRBJ2-1; 11 nucleotides align to TRBD2. CDR3 length: 14 residues. CDR1 and CDR2 (germline): SGHRS, YFSETQ. The junction had 1 base not matched to a gene; V was cut back by 5 bases and J by 3 bases. The CDR3 sequence: CASRGTSGYNEQFF. CDR3 nucleotide sequence: TGCGCCAGCAGAGGGACTAGCGGCTACAATGAGCAGTTCTTC.

The chain employs TRBV27 and TRBJ2-7; TRBD2 matches at 15 bases. The CDR3 extends over 18 amino acids. The V segment lost 6 bases and the J segment 3 bases; nucleotides outside the gene matches: 12. Germline V gives CDR1 MNHEY, CDR2 SMNVEV (reference sequence). This CDR3 reads CASSRGLAGGPRGYEQYF. The CDR3 nucleotides are TGTGCCAGCAGCCGAGGACTAGCGGGAGGGCCGCGAGGCTACGAGCAGTACTTC.

The chain uses TRBV11-2 and TRBJ2-5; D might be TRBD2 (5 bases). CDR1 and CDR2 from the germline V gene are SGHAT and FQNNGV. V was shortened by 5 bases and J by 3 bases, with 19 bases between the two germline ends. CDR3 size: 16 residues. CDR3 in amino acids: CASSPELGEGEETQYF. DNA for the CDR3: TGTGCCAGCAGCCCCGAGCTGGGAGAGGGTGAAGAGACCCAGTACTTC. The full variable domain, in which reference TRBV11-2 and TRBJ2-5 provide the parts outside the CDR3, is EAGVAQSPRYKIIEKRQSVAFWCNPISGHATLYWYQQILGQGPKLLIQFQNNGVVDDSQLPKDRFSAERLKGVDSTLKIQPAKLEDSAVYLCASSPELGEGEETQYFGPGTRLLVL.

Here the CDR3 DNA reads TGTGCCAGCAGGTTCGGGGAGTCTGGACAGCCCCAGCATTTT. It yields the protein CASRFGESGQPQHF. V gene TRBV28 combines with J gene TRBJ1-5; D unclear. The CDR3 covers 14 residues. The germline V gene has CDR1 MDHEN and CDR2 SYDVKM. V was cut by 6 bases and J by 7 bases, with 16 bases left in between.